This T cell receptor (beta chain) comes out of a study of identical twins. This clonotype was found a few times. The authors used template switching to add a universal primer site and gave cDNA unique molecular identifiers. TCRdb reprocessed the 5' RACE reads via MiXCR and lists one record per CDR3 protein. In the table there are 210,000 or so distinct CDR3 sequences, around 6.8% of which are singletons. Germline-derived CDR1 and CDR2 are MDHEN and SYDVKM. V shed 5 bases and J shed 0 bases, with 12 bases lying between them. This CDR3 contains 15 residues. These data were likewise used in another study, on yellow fever vaccine responses in identical twins.

The TCR originated in a woman between 18 and 29 years old in good health. The rearrangement joins TRBV28 to TRBJ2-3; D perhaps matches TRBD1 (6 bases). The material sequenced was memory (CD45RO+) T cells sorted from blood. DNA of the CDR3: TGTGCCAGCAGTGCAGGGGATCTTAGCACAGATACGCAGTATTTT. Amino acids: CASSAGDLSTDTQYF. Together with reference TRBV28 and TRBJ2-3, the CDR3 gives the full variable domain: DVKVTQSSRYLVKRTGEKVFLECVQDMDHENMFWYRQDPGLGLRLIYFSYDVKMKEKGDIPEGYSVSREKKERFSLILESASTNQTSMYLCASSAGDLSTDTQYFGPGTRLTVL.